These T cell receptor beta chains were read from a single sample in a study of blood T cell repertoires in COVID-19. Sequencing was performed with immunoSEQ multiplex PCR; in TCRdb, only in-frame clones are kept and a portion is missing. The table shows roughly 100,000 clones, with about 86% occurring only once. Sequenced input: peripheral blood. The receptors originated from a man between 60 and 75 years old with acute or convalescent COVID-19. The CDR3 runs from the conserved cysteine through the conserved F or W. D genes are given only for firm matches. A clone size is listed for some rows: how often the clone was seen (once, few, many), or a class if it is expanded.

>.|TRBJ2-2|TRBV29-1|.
CSVIKGEGTGELFF
TGCAGCGTAATTAAGGGTGAGGGAACCGGGGAGCTGTTTTTT
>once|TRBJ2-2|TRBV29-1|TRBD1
CSVVSGDRGHIGELFF
TGCAGCGTTGTATCCGGGGACAGGGGGCATATCGGGGAGCTGTTTTTT
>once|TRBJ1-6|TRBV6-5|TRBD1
CASSRRDRNNSPLHF
TGTGCCAGCAGTCGAAGGGACAGAAACAATTCACCCCTCCACTTT
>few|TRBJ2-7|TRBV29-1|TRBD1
CSVDRTGALDEQYF
TGCAGCGTTGATAGGACAGGGGCGCTGGACGAGCAGTACTTC
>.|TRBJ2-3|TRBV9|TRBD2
CASSPVLAGSTDTQYF
TGTGCCAGCAGCCCCGTTTTAGCGGGGAGCACAGATACGCAGTATTTT
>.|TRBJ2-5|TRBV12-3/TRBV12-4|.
CASRWAQETQYF
TGTGCCAGCCGTTGGGCCCAAGAGACCCAGTACTTC
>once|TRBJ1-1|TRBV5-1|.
CASSPGTGRADTEAFF
TGCGCCAGCAGCCCAGGTACAGGGAGGGCGGACACTGAAGCTTTCTTT
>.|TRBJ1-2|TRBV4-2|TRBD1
CASSQGQGTYGYTF
TGTGCCAGCAGCCAAGGACAGGGAACCTATGGCTACACCTTC
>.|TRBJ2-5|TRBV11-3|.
CASSLDRVPETQYF
TGTGCCAGCAGCTTAGATCGGGTACCAGAGACCCAGTACTTC
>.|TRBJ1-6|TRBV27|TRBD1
CASSSFLPGQSSSSYNSPLHF
TGTGCCAGCAGTTCCTTCCTTCCGGGACAGTCTTCGAGCTCCTATAATTCACCCCTCCACTTT
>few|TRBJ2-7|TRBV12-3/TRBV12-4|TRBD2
CASSSGTSREQYF
TGTGCCAGCAGTTCGGGGACTAGTCGTGAGCAGTACTTC
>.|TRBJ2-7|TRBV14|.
CASSPHNYEQYF
TGTGCCAGCAGCCCCCACAACTACGAGCAGTACTTC
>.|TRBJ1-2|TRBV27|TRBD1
CASSRDRDYGYTF
TGTGCCAGCAGTCGGGACAGGGACTATGGCTACACCTTC
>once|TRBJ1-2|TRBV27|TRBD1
CASSPTGNYGYTF
TGTGCCAGCAGCCCGACAGGGAACTATGGCTACACCTTC
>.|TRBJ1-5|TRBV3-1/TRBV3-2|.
CASSQDVRANQPQHF
TGTGCCAGCAGCCAAGATGTGCGGGCGAATCAGCCCCAGCATTTT
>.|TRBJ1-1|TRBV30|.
CAWKQRRVNTEAFF
TGTGCCTGGAAACAACGGAGAGTGAACACTGAAGCTTTCTTT
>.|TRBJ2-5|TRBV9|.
CASSVAPGVEETQYF
TGTGCCAGCAGCGTAGCTCCAGGGGTTGAAGAGACCCAGTACTTC
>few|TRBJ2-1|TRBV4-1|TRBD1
CASSQEERQGYKPYNEQFF
TGCGCCAGCAGCCAAGAAGAAAGACAGGGTTATAAGCCCTACAATGAGCAGTTCTTC
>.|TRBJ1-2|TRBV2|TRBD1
CASKWTGDYGYTF
TGTGCCAGCAAATGGACAGGGGACTATGGCTACACCTTC
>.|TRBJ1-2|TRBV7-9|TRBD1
CASSSFRRAGGEGGYGYTF
TGTGCCAGCAGCTCATTTCGGAGGGCAGGGGGCGAGGGGGGCTATGGCTACACCTTC
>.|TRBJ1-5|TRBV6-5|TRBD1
CASSMGTGNQPQHF
TGTGCCAGCAGTATGGGGACAGGCAATCAGCCCCAGCATTTT
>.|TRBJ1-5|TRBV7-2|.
CASRGGASNQPQHF
TGTGCCAGCAGAGGCGGCGCAAGTAATCAGCCCCAGCATTTT
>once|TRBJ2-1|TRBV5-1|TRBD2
CASSIDGEGHEQFF
TGCGCCAGCAGCATAGACGGGGAGGGGCATGAGCAGTTCTTC
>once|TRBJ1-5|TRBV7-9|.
CASSPGGSNQPQHF
TGTGCCAGCAGCCCGGGGGGCTCCAATCAGCCCCAGCATTTT
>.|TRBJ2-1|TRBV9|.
CASSVANQGPNYNEQFF
TGTGCCAGCAGCGTAGCTAACCAGGGGCCAAATTACAATGAGCAGTTCTTC
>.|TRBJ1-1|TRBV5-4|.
CASSSPLEAFF
TGTGCCAGCAGCTCCCCCCTGGAAGCTTTCTTT
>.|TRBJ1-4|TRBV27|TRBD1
CASSLNPTGGSNEKLFF
TGTGCCAGCAGTCTCAACCCGACAGGGGGCTCTAATGAAAAACTGTTTTTT
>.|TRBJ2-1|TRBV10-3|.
CAISESSGTYNEQFF
TGTGCCATCAGTGAGTCTAGCGGAACCTACAATGAGCAGTTCTTC
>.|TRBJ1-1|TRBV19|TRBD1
CASSGSGQVLRNTEAFF
TGTGCCAGTAGTGGATCGGGACAGGTTTTGAGGAACACTGAAGCTTTCTTT
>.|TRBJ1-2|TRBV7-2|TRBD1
CASSFPTGTNYGYTF
TGTGCCAGCAGCTTCCCGACAGGGACCAACTATGGCTACACCTTC
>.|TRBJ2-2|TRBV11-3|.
CASSLDPVAVGELFF
TGTGCCAGCAGCTTAGATCCGGTAGCGGTCGGGGAGCTGTTTTTT
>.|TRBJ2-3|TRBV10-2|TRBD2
CASLREREVGTDTQYF
TGCGCCAGCCTCCGGGAGCGGGAGGTTGGCACAGATACGCAGTATTTT
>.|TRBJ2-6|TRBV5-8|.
CASSLRTGRRGANVLTF
TGTGCCAGCAGCCTCAGAACAGGGCGAAGAGGGGCCAACGTCCTGACTTTC
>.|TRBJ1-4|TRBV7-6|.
CASSLAQAANEKLFF
TGTGCCAGCAGCTTAGCACAGGCGGCTAATGAAAAACTGTTTTTT
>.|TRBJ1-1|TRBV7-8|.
CASSLVSSTEAFF
TGTGCCAGCAGCTTAGTCTCGAGCACTGAAGCTTTCTTT
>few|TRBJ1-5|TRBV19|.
CASRRQNSNQPQHF
TGTGCCAGTAGGAGACAGAATAGCAATCAGCCCCAGCATTTT
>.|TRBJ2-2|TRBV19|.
CASNTPQGGGELFF
TGTGCCAGCAATACCCCCCAGGGGGGAGGGGAGCTGTTTTTT
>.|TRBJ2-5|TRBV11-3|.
CASSFAGGETQYF
TGTGCCAGCAGCTTTGCAGGCGGGGAGACCCAGTACTTC
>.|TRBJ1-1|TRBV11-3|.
CASSSSGVTEAFF
TGTGCCAGCAGCTCCTCAGGGGTAACTGAAGCTTTCTTT
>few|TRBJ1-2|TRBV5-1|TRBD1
CASSQGGAVGYTF
TGCGCCAGCAGTCAAGGGGGCGCGGTAGGCTACACCTTC
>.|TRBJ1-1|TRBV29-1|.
CSVSAGAPLNTEAFF
TGCAGCGTGTCGGCGGGGGCCCCTCTGAACACTGAAGCTTTCTTT
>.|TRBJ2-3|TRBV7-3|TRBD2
CASSFGGSFTDTQYF
TGTGCCAGCAGCTTCGGGGGGTCCTTCACAGATACGCAGTATTTT
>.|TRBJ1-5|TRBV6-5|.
CASSGGSNQPQHF
TGTGCCAGCAGCGGGGGTAGCAATCAGCCCCAGCATTTT
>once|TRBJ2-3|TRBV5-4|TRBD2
CASSPRLAGVTDTQYF
TGTGCCAGCAGCCCCCGACTAGCGGGGGTCACAGATACGCAGTATTTT
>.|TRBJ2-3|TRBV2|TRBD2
CASSEGGGRETDTQYF
TGTGCCAGCAGTGAGGGCGGCGGGAGGGAAACAGATACGCAGTATTTT
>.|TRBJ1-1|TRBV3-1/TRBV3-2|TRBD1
CASSHQGQAEAFF
TGTGCCAGCAGCCACCAGGGACAGGCTGAAGCTTTCTTT
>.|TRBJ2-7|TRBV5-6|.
CASELRGINEQYF
TGTGCCAGCGAGCTAAGGGGAATCAACGAGCAGTACTTC
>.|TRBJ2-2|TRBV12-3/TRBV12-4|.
CAIAGQHVGELFF
TGTGCCATCGCAGGACAGCATGTCGGGGAGCTGTTTTTT
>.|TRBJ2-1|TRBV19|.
CASSILAANNEQFF
TGTGCCAGTAGTATTTTAGCGGCCAACAATGAGCAGTTCTTC
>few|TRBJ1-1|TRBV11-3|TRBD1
CASSRPGQSNTEAFF
TGTGCCAGCAGCCGACCGGGACAGTCGAACACTGAAGCTTTCTTT
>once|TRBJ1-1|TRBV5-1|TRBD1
CASSSAGTAYTEAFF
TGCGCCAGCAGCTCGGCCGGGACAGCGTACACTGAAGCTTTCTTT
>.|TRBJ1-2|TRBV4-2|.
CASSQDLVWQAGGYTF
TGTGCCAGCAGCCAAGATCTGGTGTGGCAGGCGGGCGGCTACACCTTC
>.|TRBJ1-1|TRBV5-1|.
CASSPQREGANTEAFF
TGCGCCAGCAGCCCTCAAAGGGAGGGAGCTAACACTGAAGCTTTCTTT